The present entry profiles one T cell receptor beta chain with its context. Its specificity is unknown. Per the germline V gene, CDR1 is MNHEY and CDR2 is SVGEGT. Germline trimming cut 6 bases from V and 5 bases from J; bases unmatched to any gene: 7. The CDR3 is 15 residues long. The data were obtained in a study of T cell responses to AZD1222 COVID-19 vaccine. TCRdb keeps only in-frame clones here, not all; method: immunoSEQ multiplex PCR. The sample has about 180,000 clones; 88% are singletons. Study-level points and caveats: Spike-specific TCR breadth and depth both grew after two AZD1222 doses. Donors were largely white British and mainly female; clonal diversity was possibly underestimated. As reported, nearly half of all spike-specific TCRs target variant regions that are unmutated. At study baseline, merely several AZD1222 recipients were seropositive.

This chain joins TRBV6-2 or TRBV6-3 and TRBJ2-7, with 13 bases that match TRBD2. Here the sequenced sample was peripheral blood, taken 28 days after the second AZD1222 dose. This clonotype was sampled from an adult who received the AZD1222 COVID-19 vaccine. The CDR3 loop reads CASSLGLAGINEQYF. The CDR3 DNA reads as TGTGCCAGCAGCTTGGGACTAGCGGGAATCAACGAGCAGTACTTC.